These 3 T cell receptor beta chains originate from one sample sequenced in a study of cytomegalovirus exposure and HLA in healthy donors. The PCR made use of 60 Vbeta and 13 Jbeta primers. Sequenced by immunoSEQ multiplex PCR; TCRdb stores in-frame clones only, minus some. The table has some 130,000 clones, less than 85% seen once. The source material was PBMCs. The receptors were gathered from a male donor in good health and CMV-seronegative.

The chain employs TRBV5-6 and TRBJ2-5; TRBD2 agrees at 7 bases. The germline V gene has CDR1 SGHDT and CDR2 YYEEEE. The CDR3 is made up of 13 amino acids. V shed 0 bases and J 7 bases; nucleotides not matched to a gene: 3. CDR3 protein: CASSLAGGLTQYF. The DNA for the CDR3 is TGTGCCAGCAGCTTGGCGGGGGGATTGACCCAGTACTTC.

The chain couples TRBV27 to TRBJ1-2; D unclear. The CDR3 loop spans 13 amino acids. The germline V and J ends were trimmed by 8 bases and 2 bases, with 12 bases remaining between them. From germline, CDR1 is MNHEY and CDR2 SMNVEV (reference sequence). The CDR3 here is CASRQHSNYGYTF. CDR3 nucleotides: TGTGCCAGCCGTCAACACAGCAACTATGGCTACACCTTC.

This clone was seen a handful of times. The chain combines TRBV2 with TRBJ2-1; D is possibly TRBD1 (6 bases). The CDR3 has 10 residues. Trimming took off 10 bases at V and 11 bases at J, with 12 bases between the two ends. CDR1 and CDR2 from the germline V gene are SNHLY and FYNNEI. This chain's CDR3 is CATAGQKQFF. CDR3 nucleotide sequence: TGTGCCACCGCCGGACAGAAGCAGTTCTTC. The full variable domain, rest sourced from reference TRBV2 and TRBJ2-1, is EPEVTQTPSHQVTQMGQEVILRCVPISNHLYFYWYRQILGQKVEFLVSFYNNEISEKSEIFDDQFSVERPDGSNFTLKIRSTKLEDSAMYFCATAGQKQFFGPGTRLTVL.